This TCR beta chain was sequenced for a study of T cell clonotyping in hematopoietic cell transplantation. The method was immunoSEQ multiplex PCR; TCRdb's version includes in-frame clones alone and lacks a portion of them. The table has about 3,500 clones, 79% seen once. Study-wide results and caveats: After transplant, recipient diversity fell while pathologically expanded clonotypes grew through day 180. Broader posttransplant TCR repertoire diversity was predicted by graft donor and pretransplant recipient Inverse Simpson Index values. At the given depth, recipient repertoires were over 95% de novo clonotypes.

Remarks on this clone: Its specificity is not known.

Source: peripheral blood mononuclear cells, taken at the time of graft-versus-host disease after allogeneic stem cell transplant. This sequence originates from a female patient between 50 and 59 years old who had an allogeneic stem cell transplant from an unrelated donor, so the T cells may come from the graft donor. Some clones in this sample may be carry-over from other donors' samples.

The CDR3 loop is CASSLPGSVKYTDTQYF. In DNA, the CDR3 is TGCGCCAGCAGCTTACCGGGCAGCGTAAAATACACAGATACGCAGTATTTT. The chain carries TRBV5-1 and TRBJ2-3; the D is unclear. The CDR3 sequence is 17 residues long. Looked up from germline, CDR1 is SGHRS and CDR2 is YFSETQ. Trimming removed 2 bases at V and 2 bases at J, with 18 bases between.